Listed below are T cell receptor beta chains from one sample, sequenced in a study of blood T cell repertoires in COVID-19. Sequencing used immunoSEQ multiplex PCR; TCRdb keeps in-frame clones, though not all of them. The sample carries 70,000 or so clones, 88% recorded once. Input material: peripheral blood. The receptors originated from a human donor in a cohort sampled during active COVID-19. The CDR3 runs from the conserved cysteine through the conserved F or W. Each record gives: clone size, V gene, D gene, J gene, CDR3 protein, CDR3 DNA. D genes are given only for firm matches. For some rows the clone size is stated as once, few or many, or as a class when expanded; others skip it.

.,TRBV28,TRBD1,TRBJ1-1,CASKDRDQPEAFF,TGTGCCAGCAAGGACAGGGATCAACCTGAAGCTTTCTTT
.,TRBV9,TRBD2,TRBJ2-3,CASSVGVGRADTQYF,TGTGCCAGCAGCGTAGGTGTCGGGAGGGCGGATACGCAGTATTTT
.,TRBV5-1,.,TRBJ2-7,CASSLTHQEQYF,TGCGCCAGCAGTTTGACGCACCAGGAGCAGTACTTC
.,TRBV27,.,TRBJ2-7,CASSLTGPYEQYF,TGTGCCAGCAGTTTAACCGGTCCCTACGAGCAGTACTTC
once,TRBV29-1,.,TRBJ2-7,CSVEGDLSYEQYF,TGCAGCGTTGAGGGGGACTTATCCTACGAGCAGTACTTC
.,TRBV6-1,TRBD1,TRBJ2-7,CASSGAGGEQYF,TGTGCCAGCAGTGGAGCAGGGGGCGAGCAGTACTTC
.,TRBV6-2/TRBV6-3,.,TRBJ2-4,CASSYDAYLAKNIQYF,TGTGCCAGCAGTTACGATGCATACTTAGCCAAAAACATTCAGTACTTC
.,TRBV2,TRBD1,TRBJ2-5,CASSGDRAKTQYF,TGTGCCAGCAGTGGCGACAGGGCAAAGACCCAGTACTTC
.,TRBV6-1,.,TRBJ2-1,CASSEGVYEQFF,TGTGCCAGCAGTGAAGGCGTCTATGAGCAGTTCTTC
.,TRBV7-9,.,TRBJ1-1,CASSSATGGTEAFF,TGTGCCAGCAGCTCTGCGACAGGTGGCACTGAAGCTTTCTTT
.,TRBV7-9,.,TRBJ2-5,CASSSSLVTQYF,TGTGCCAGCAGCTCATCGTTAGTGACCCAGTACTTC
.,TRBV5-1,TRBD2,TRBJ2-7,CASSTGQLAGAGYEQYF,TGCGCCAGCAGCACGGGACAGCTAGCGGGAGCTGGGTACGAGCAGTACTTC
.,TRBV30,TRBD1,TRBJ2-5,CAWTRDREGGIYF,TGTGCCTGGACGAGGGACAGGGAGGGTGGTATATACTTC
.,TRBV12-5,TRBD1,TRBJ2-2,CASGLTGTAGELFF,TGTGCTAGTGGTTTGACCGGGACAGCCGGGGAGCTGTTTTTT
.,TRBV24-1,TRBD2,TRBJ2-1,CATSDPLAGAYNEQFF,TGTGCCACCAGTGACCCGCTAGCGGGGGCTTACAATGAGCAGTTCTTC
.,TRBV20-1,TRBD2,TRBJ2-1,CSASSPGYSGSHNEQFF,TGCAGTGCTAGTTCCCCCGGCTATAGCGGGAGCCACAATGAGCAGTTCTTC
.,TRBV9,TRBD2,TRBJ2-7,CASSPALATSGRRAYEQYF,TGTGCCAGCAGCCCAGCCTTGGCGACTAGCGGGAGAAGGGCCTACGAGCAGTACTTC
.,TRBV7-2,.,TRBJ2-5,CASSFSAQHQETQYF,TGTGCCAGCAGCTTTAGCGCACAGCACCAAGAGACCCAGTACTTC
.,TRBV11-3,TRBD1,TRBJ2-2,CASSLGTGHTGELFF,TGTGCCAGCAGCTTAGGGACAGGGCACACCGGGGAGCTGTTTTTT
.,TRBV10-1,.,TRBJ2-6,CASSEGGGGSGANVLTF,TGCGCCAGCAGTGAGGGGGGAGGGGGATCTGGGGCCAACGTCCTGACTTTC
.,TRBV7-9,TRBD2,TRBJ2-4,CASRGLAGSQNIQYF,TGTGCCAGCAGGGGACTAGCGGGATCCCAAAACATTCAGTACTTC
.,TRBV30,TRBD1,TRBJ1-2,CAWTQGQGNGGYTF,TGTGCCTGGACCCAAGGACAGGGTAACGGTGGCTACACCTTC
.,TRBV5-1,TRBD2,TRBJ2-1,CASRYTRAGGDEQFF,TGCGCCAGCAGGTATACGAGGGCGGGAGGGGATGAGCAGTTCTTC